The source of this TCR beta chain is a study of T cells after posttransplantation cyclophosphamide. Study-wide results and limits: Skin or GI-infiltrating T cells shared few TRB sequences with blood. Later post-transplant blood repertoires were often dominated by donor CD8+ memory clones.

Repertoires were generated with immunoSEQ multiplex PCR, while TCRdb's copy carries only in-frame clones and drops some. The table includes roughly 9,200 clones, about 88% detected once. With respect to this clone: The antigen remains unidentified.

The CDR3 has 16 residues. With 5 bases clipped from V and 1 base from J, the junction kept 6 bases outside the gene matches. The germline V gene has CDR1 LNHDA and CDR2 SQIVND (reference sequence). The chain is built from TRBV19 and TRBJ2-3, with 10 bases aligning to TRBD2. The sequencing sample was made of memory CD4+ T cells sorted from PBMCs. The source of this sequence is a woman aged 60-75 years in good health, CMV-negative, and a related stem cell transplant donor. CDR3 DNA: TGTGCCAGTAGTTCCCCCAGCGGGGGGGGCACAGATACGCAGTATTTT. It is translated as CASSSPSGGGTDTQYF.